This T cell receptor beta chain appears in the sequencing data of a study of CD4 T cells in relation to SARS-CoV-2 and coronaviruses. Study-level information: Negative control cultures got HIV-1 Nef peptides or no peptide.

Before the COVID-19 pandemic, during about 2010-2019, CD4+ T cells were taken from unexposed donors. The cells were cultured for about ten days before CD4+ T cells were isolated. To note about this clone: The target antigen is unknown.

The protocol was immunoSEQ multiplex PCR, while the TCRdb copy is restricted to in-frame clones and leaves out a portion. The table shows under 13,000 clones, with approximately 74% occurring only once. CDR1 SGHNT and CDR2 YENEEA come from the germline V gene. The germline V and J ends were trimmed by 5 bases and 1 base, with 11 bases remaining between them. The CDR3 is 14 amino acids. This chain uses TRBV11-3 with TRBJ1-1; no clear D gene. The source material was CD4+ T cells from PBMCs, cultured in vitro. The receptor comes from a human donor in good health. CDR3 in amino acids: CASSLGRGNTEAFF. The CDR3, as DNA: TGTGCCAGCAGCCTAGGTCGGGGGAACACTGAAGCTTTCTTT. Filled out from reference TRBV11-3 and TRBJ1-1, the complete variable domain reads EAGVVQSPRYKIIEKKQPVAFWCNPISGHNTLYWYLQNLGQGPELLIRYENEEAVDDSQLPKDRFSAERLKGVDSTLKIQPAELGDSAVYLCASSLGRGNTEAFFGQGTRLTVV.